This T cell receptor (beta chain) was documented in a study of shared clonotypes between healthy human individuals. Study-wide background: Per donor, CD8 memory used one plate, CD8 naive used two, CD4 memory used three and CD4 naive used three.

The CDR3 consists of 16 residues. V trimming: 1 base; J trimming: 4 bases; junction bases outside the gene matches: 7. Germline CDR1 MGHRA, CDR2 YSYEKL. Clones were sequenced by immunoSEQ multiplex PCR, and TCRdb holds only the in-frame ones, with some missing. Among over 2 million clones listed, around 90% were seen once. The sequence was collected from a man younger than 30 in good health. Some clones in this sample may be carry-over from other donors' samples. The sequenced material came from naive CD4+ T cells from PBMCs. Subset specified: CD45RA+ positively selected. V is TRBV4-1 and J is TRBJ2-3; 8 nucleotides line up with TRBD2. In DNA, the CDR3 is TGCGCCAGCAGCCAAGCACTAGCGGATAGGGCAGATACGCAGTATTTT. It encodes CASSQALADRADTQYF.